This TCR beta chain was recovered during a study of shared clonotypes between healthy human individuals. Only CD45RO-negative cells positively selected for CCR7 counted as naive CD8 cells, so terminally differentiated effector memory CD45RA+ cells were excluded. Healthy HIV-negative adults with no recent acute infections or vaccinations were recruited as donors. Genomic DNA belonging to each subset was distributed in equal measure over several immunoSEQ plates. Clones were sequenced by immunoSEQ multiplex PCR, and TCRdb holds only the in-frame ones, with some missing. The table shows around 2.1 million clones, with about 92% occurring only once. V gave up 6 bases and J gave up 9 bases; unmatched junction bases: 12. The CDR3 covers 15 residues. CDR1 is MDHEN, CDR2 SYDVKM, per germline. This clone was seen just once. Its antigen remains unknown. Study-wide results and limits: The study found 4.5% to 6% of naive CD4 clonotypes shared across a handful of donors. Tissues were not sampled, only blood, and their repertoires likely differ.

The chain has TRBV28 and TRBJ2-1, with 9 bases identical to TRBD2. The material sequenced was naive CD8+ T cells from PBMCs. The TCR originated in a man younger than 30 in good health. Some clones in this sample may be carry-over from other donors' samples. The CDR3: CASSPTAGGPFEQFF. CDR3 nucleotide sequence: TGTGCCAGCAGCCCAACGGCGGGAGGGCCATTTGAGCAGTTCTTC.